The clone carrying this TCR beta chain has just a few counts. The target antigen is unknown. The entry originates in a study of cytomegalovirus exposure and HLA in healthy donors. Both 60 Vbeta primers and 13 Jbeta primers went into the PCR. Clones were sequenced by immunoSEQ multiplex PCR, and TCRdb holds only the in-frame ones, with some missing. Found here are about 150,000 clones, around 10% of them singletons; the top ten hold less than 2%. Whole-study results and caveats: In an earlier analysis, productive rearrangement rates for most beta V segments clustered near 87% or 30%.

The V end lost 2 bases, the J end lost 4 bases, and 18 bases lay between the germline ends. This CDR3 comprises 16 residues. The germline V gene encodes CDR1 MNHEY and CDR2 SVGAGI. The sequenced material came from PBMCs. The sequence was collected from a man aged 50-60 years in good health and CMV-seronegative. The chain carries TRBV6-5 and TRBJ2-7; D is perhaps TRBD2 (5 bases). This chain's CDR3 is CASSYGRGRDRYEQYF. In DNA, the CDR3 is TGTGCCAGCAGTTACGGGCGCGGTCGGGATCGTTACGAGCAGTACTTC.